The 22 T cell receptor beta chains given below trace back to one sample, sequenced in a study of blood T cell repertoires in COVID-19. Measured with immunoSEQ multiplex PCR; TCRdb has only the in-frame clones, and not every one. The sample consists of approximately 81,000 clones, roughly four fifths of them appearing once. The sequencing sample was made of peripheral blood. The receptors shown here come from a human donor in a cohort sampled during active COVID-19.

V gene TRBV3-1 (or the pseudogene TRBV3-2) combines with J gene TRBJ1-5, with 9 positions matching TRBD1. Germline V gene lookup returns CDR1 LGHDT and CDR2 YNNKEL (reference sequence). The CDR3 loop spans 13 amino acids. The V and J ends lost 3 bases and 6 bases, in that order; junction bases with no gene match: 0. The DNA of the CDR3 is TGTGCCAGCAGCCAGGACAGGGGTCAGCCCCAGCATTTT. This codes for CASSQDRGQPQHF.

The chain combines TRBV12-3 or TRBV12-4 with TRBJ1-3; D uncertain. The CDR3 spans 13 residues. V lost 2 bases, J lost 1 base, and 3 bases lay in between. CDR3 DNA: TGTGCCAGCAGTTTACCTTCTGGAAACACCATATATTTT. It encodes CASSLPSGNTIYF.

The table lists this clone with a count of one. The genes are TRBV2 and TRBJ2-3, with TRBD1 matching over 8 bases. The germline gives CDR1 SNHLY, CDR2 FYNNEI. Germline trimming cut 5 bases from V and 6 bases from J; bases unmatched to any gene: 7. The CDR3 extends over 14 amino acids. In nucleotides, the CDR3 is TGTGCCAGCAGTCGGACAGGGAATTTGGATACGCAGTATTTT. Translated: CASSRTGNLDTQYF.

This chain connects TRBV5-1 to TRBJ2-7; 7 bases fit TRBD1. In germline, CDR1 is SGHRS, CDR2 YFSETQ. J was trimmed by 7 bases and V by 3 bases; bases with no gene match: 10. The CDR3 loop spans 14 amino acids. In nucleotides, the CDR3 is TGCGCCAGCAGCTCGGGGACAGACTCTGGGGAGCAGTACTTC. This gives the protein CASSSGTDSGEQYF.

CDR3: CASSLAEMSGGYTF. CDR3 nucleotide sequence: TGTGCCAGCAGCTTAGCGGAGATGAGTGGCGGCTACACCTTC. The V gene is TRBV7-9, the J gene TRBJ1-2; D gene uncertain. There are 14 residues in the CDR3. V gave up 0 bases and J gave up 8 bases, with 13 bases separating them. Germline V gene lookup returns CDR1 SEHNR and CDR2 FQNEAQ (reference sequence). Complete variable domain (other parts from reference TRBV7-9 and TRBJ1-2): DTGVSQNPRHKITKRGQNVTFRCDPISEHNRLYWYRQTLGQGPEFLTYFQNEAQLEKSRLLSDRFSAERPKGSFSTLEIQRTEQGDSAMYLCASSLAEMSGGYTFGSGTRLTVV.

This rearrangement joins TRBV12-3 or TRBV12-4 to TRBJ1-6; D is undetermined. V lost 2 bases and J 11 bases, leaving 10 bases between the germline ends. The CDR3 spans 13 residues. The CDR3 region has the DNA TGTGCCAGCAGTTTACAAGTCCGGGCACCCCTCCACTTT. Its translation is CASSLQVRAPLHF.

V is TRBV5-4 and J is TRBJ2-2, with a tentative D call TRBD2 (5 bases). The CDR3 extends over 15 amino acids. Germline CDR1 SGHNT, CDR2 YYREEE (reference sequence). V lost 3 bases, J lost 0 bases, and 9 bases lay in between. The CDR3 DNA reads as TGTGCCAGCAGCTCCGGGAACACGAACACCGGGGAGCTGTTTTTT. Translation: CASSSGNTNTGELFF.

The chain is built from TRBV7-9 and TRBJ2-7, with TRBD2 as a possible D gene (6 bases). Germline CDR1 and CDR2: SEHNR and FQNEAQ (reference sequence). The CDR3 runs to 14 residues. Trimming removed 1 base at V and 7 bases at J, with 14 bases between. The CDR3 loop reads CASSLDTGAGEQYF. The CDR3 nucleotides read TGTGCCAGCAGCTTAGATACAGGCGCGGGGGAGCAGTACTTC.

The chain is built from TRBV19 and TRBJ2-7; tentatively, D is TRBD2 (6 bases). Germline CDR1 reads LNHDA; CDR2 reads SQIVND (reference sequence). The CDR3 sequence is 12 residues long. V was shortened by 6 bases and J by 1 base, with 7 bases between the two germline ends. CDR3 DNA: TGTGCCAGTAGGGGGAGGTCCTACGAGCAGTACTTC. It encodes CASRGRSYEQYF.

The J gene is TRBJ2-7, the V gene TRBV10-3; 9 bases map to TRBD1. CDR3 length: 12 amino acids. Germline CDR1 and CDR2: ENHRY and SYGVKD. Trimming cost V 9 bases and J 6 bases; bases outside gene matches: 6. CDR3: CAIETGGGEQYF. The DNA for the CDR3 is TGTGCCATAGAGACAGGGGGGGGCGAGCAGTACTTC.

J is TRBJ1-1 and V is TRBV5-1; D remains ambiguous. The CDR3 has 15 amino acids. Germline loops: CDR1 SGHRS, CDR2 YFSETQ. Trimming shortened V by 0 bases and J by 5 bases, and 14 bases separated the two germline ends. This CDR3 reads CASSLVGGPGTEAFF. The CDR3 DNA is TGCGCCAGCAGCTTGGTGGGTGGGCCTGGGACTGAAGCTTTCTTT.

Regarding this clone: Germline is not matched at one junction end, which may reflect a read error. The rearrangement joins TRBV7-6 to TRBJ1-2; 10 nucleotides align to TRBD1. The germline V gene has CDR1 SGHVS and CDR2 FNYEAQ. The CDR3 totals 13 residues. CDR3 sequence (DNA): TGTGTCAGCAGCTTAGGACAGGGGGGAGGCTACACCTTC. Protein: CVSSLGQGGGYTF. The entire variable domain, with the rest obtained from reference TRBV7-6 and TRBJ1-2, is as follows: GAGVSQSPRYKVTKRGQDVALRCDPISGHVSLYWYRQALGQGPEFLTYFNYEAQQDKSGLPNDRFSAERPEGSISTLTIQRTEQRDSAMYRCVSSLGQGGGYTFGSGTRLTVV.

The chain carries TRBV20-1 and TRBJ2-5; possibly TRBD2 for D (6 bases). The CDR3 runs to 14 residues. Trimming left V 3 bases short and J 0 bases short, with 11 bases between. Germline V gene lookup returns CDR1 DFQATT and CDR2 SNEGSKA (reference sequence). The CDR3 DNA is TGCAGTGCTAGTGGGCGGGACTACCAAGAGACCCAGTACTTC. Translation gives CSASGRDYQETQYF.

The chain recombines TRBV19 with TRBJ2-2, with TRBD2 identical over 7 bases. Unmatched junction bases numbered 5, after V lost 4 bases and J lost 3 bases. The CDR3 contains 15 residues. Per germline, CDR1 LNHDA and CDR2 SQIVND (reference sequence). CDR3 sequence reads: CASSSQGGHTGELFF. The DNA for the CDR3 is TGTGCCAGTAGTAGCCAGGGAGGGCACACCGGGGAGCTGTTTTTT.

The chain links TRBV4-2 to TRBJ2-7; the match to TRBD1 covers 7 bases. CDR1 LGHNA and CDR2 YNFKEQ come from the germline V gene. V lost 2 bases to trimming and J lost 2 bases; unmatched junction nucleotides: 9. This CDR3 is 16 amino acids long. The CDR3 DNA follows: TGTGCCAGCAGCCAACACACAACCGGGACAGCCTACGAGCAGTACTTC. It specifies CASSQHTTGTAYEQYF.

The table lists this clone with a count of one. The CDR3 protein is CASSPARVEKLFF. CDR3 DNA: TGTGCCAGCAGCCCCGCCAGGGTTGAAAAACTGTTTTTT. V and J are TRBV7-9 and TRBJ1-4; TRBD1 might be the D (5 bases). Deletions cut 5 bases from V and 7 bases from J, with 11 bases between. Germline CDR1 SEHNR, CDR2 FQNEAQ (reference sequence). The CDR3 length is 13 residues.

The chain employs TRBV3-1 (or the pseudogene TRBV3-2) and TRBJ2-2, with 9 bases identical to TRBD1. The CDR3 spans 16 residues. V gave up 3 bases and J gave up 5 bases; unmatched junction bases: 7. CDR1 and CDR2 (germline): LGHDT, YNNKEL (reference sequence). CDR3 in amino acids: CASSQGTGMGTGELFF. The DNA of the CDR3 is TGTGCCAGCAGCCAGGGGACAGGGATGGGGACCGGGGAGCTGTTTTTT.

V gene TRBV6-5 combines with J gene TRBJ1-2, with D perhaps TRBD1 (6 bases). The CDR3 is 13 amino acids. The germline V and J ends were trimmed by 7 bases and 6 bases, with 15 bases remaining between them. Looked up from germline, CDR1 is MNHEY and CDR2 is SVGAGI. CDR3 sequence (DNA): TGTGCCAGCATTTCCACAGGGTCTAATGGCTACACCTTC. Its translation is CASISTGSNGYTF.

The DNA for the CDR3 is TGTGCCAGCTCACGACAGGGGGCGCACACCGGGGAGCTGTTTTTT. Translated, it gives CASSRQGAHTGELFF. The chain couples TRBV18 to TRBJ2-2; 10 bases map to TRBD1. There are 15 residues in the CDR3. V lost 4 bases and J lost 3; bases outside the gene matches: 2. CDR1 and CDR2 from the germline V gene are KGHSH and LQKENI.

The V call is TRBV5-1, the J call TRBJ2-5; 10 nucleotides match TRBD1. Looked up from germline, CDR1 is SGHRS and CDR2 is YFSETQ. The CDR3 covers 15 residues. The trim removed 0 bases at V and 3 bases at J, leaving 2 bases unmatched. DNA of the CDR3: TGCGCCAGCAGCTTGGATGGGACAGGGGAAGAGACCCAGTACTTC. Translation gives CASSLDGTGEETQYF.

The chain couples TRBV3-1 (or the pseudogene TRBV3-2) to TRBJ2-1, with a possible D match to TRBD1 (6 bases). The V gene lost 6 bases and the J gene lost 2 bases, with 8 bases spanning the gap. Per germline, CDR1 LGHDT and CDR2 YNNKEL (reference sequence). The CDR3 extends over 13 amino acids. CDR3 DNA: TGTGCCAGCAGACGGGACACCTACAATGAGCAGTTCTTC. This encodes CASRRDTYNEQFF.

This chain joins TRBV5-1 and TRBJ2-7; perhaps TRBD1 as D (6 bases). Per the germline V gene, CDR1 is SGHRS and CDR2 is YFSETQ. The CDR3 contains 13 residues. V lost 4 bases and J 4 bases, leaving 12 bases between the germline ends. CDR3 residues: CASSRSGDYEQYF. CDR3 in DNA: TGCGCCAGCAGCCGGTCAGGGGATTACGAGCAGTACTTC.